This passage covers 14 T cell receptor beta chains from one sample sequenced in a study of cytomegalovirus exposure and HLA in healthy donors. The PCR ran on 60 Vbeta and 13 Jbeta primers. Using immunoSEQ multiplex PCR, the repertoire was profiled, and TCRdb retains in-frame clones only, with some absent. The sample contains about 90,000 clones, roughly three quarters of which appear only once. Sample: PBMCs. These TCRs come from an older woman in good health and CMV-seropositive.

This clone was observed a handful of times. The chain is built from TRBV5-1 and TRBJ2-1, with 10 bases identical to TRBD1. The length of the CDR3 is 16 residues. Per germline, CDR1 SGHRS and CDR2 YFSETQ. J gave up 3 bases and V 4 bases, and 7 bases lay outside the gene matches. CDR3 amino acids: CASSQAGTGDYNEQFF. The CDR3 bases are TGCGCCAGCAGCCAAGCCGGGACAGGGGACTACAATGAGCAGTTCTTC.

The V call is TRBV28, the J call TRBJ2-7, with TRBD2 matching 7 bases. The J segment lost 5 bases and the V segment lost 7 bases, leaving 20 bases of the junction unmatched. This CDR3 region has 17 residues. The V gene's germline CDR1 is MDHEN and CDR2 SYDVKM. The CDR3 reads CASTEERERRPWDEQYF. As DNA, the CDR3 is TGTGCCAGCACCGAAGAGCGGGAACGACGGCCGTGGGACGAGCAGTACTTC.

The V and J genes are TRBV6-4 and TRBJ2-1; 9 bases line up with TRBD2. CDR3 length equals 14 residues. Germline assignment: CDR1 MRHNA and CDR2 SNTAGT. Trimming took 5 bases from V and 3 from J; bases not matched to a gene: 2. The CDR3: CASSLTSGYNEQFF. In DNA, the CDR3 is TGTGCCAGCAGTTTGACTAGCGGCTACAATGAGCAGTTCTTC.

The chain employs TRBV6-4 and TRBJ2-2, with TRBD2 as a possible D gene (6 bases). CDR1 is MRHNA and CDR2 is SNTAGT in the germline V gene. V shed 5 bases and J shed 4 bases, with 11 bases lying between them. The CDR3 length is 14 residues. The CDR3 sequence is CASSRSGSTGELFF. CDR3 DNA: TGTGCCAGCAGTCGTAGCGGATCCACCGGGGAGCTGTTTTTT.

The genes are TRBV7-8 and TRBJ2-4; 7 nucleotides line up with TRBD1. This CDR3 comprises 17 residues. The V and J ends lost 5 bases and 2 bases, in that order; junction bases with no gene match: 12. In germline, CDR1 is SGHVS, CDR2 FQNEAQ. The CDR3 loop is CASSPAGDSGTKNIQYF. CDR3 bases: TGTGCCAGCAGCCCCGCTGGGGACAGTGGGACCAAAAACATTCAGTACTTC.

The V call is TRBV7-9, the J call TRBJ2-7; 7 bases agree with TRBD1. V lost 5 bases and J lost 4; bases outside the gene matches: 14. The V gene's germline CDR1 is SEHNR and CDR2 FQNEAQ (reference sequence). The CDR3 contains 16 residues. CDR3 DNA: TGTGCCAGCAGCCCTAATGGACCGACAGGGTCATACGAGCAGTACTTC. It specifies CASSPNGPTGSYEQYF.

Only a few counts were recorded for this clone. V and J are TRBV6-6 and TRBJ1-2; D unclear. V lost 10 bases to trimming and J lost 5 bases, with 14 bases between them. Germline CDR1 and CDR2: MNHNY and SVGAGI (reference sequence). This CDR3 comprises 12 residues. This chain's CDR3 is CATRGGSYGYTF. The DNA for the CDR3 is TGTGCCACCCGGGGAGGGTCTTATGGCTACACCTTC.

This chain joins TRBV5-4 and TRBJ2-1; D is possibly TRBD2 (6 bases). CDR3 length equals 13 residues. Per germline, CDR1 SGHNT and CDR2 YYREEE (reference sequence). Trimming left V 4 bases short and J 10 bases short, with 15 bases between. The CDR3 region has the DNA TGTGCCAGCAGCATACCGTCCCGGGAGGAGCAGTTCTTC. Encoded protein: CASSIPSREEQFF.

The chain uses TRBV7-3 and TRBJ1-1, with 8 bases that match TRBD1. The CDR3 is 14 residues long. Germline V gene lookup returns CDR1 SGHTA and CDR2 FQGTGA. V lost 4 bases, J lost 4 bases, and 5 bases stayed unmatched. CDR3 sequence: CASSSTGVGTEAFF. Written as DNA, the CDR3 is TGTGCCAGCAGCTCGACAGGGGTAGGCACTGAAGCTTTCTTT.

This chain joins TRBV27 and TRBJ1-2; a weak D match, TRBD1 (5 bases). V lost 2 bases, J lost 3 bases, and 7 bases lay in between. The CDR3 contains 13 residues. Germline V lookup: CDR1 MNHEY, CDR2 SMNVEV (reference sequence). CDR3 in amino acids: CASSLAGHYGYTF. CDR3 sequence (DNA): TGTGCCAGCAGTTTAGCAGGGCACTATGGCTACACCTTC.

This sequence joins TRBV18 and TRBJ2-3; 9 bases map to TRBD2. V lost 2 bases and J lost 4; bases outside the gene matches: 4. Germline V gene lookup returns CDR1 KGHSH and CDR2 LQKENI. CDR3 length equals 15 residues. CDR3 in amino acids: CASSPVSGSSDTQYF. The CDR3 nucleotides are TGTGCCAGCTCACCAGTTAGCGGGAGCTCAGATACGCAGTATTTT.

This clone was detected a few times. The V call is TRBV2, the J call TRBJ2-1, with 7 bases identical to TRBD1. CDR1 SNHLY and CDR2 FYNNEI come from the germline V gene. The CDR3 covers 14 residues. The V gene end was trimmed by 6 bases and the J gene end by 4 bases; junction bases not matched to a gene: 6. The CDR3 spells CASRAGGVYNEQFF. DNA for the CDR3: TGTGCCAGCAGGGCAGGGGGAGTTTACAATGAGCAGTTCTTC.

The rearrangement uses TRBV18 and TRBJ2-2; the match to TRBD2 covers 9 bases. With V trimmed by 2 bases and J by 7 bases, 8 bases remained unmatched. Germline CDR1 reads KGHSH; CDR2 reads LQKENI. The CDR3 has 16 amino acids. Here the CDR3 DNA reads TGTGCCAGCTCACCAAGTAGCGGGAGACTCGGCGGGGAGCTGTTTTTT. Its translation is CASSPSSGRLGGELFF. The variable domain in full, completed from reference TRBV18 and TRBJ2-2, reads NAGVMQNPRHLVRRRGQEARLRCSPMKGHSHVYWYRQLPEEGLKFMVYLQKENIIDESGMPKERFSAEFPKEGPSILRIQQVVRGDSAAYFCASSPSSGRLGGELFFGEGSRLTVL.

The rearrangement links TRBV28 to TRBJ2-5, with TRBD1 as a possible D gene (6 bases). CDR3 length: 14 residues. Germline V gene lookup returns CDR1 MDHEN and CDR2 SYDVKM. V lost 7 bases and J lost 2, with 14 bases in between. The CDR3 loop is CASIPLGAQETQYF. The DNA for the CDR3 is TGTGCCAGCATCCCACTGGGGGCTCAAGAGACCCAGTACTTC.